The next 22 T cell receptor beta chains were all read from a single sample in a study of shared clonotypes between healthy human individuals. Sequencing used immunoSEQ multiplex PCR; TCRdb keeps in-frame clones, though not all of them. The table has hundreds of thousands of clones, roughly 96% seen once. Terminally differentiated effector memory CD45RA+ cells were excluded by CCR7 positive selection of CD45RO-negative cells. Sequenced input: naive CD8+ T cells sorted from blood. The receptors derive from a woman aged 25 to 39 in good health.

V usage is TRBV29-1 and J usage is TRBJ2-7, with 9 bases matching TRBD1. There are 15 residues in the CDR3. The trim removed 1 base at V and 5 bases at J, leaving 9 bases unmatched. Germline V CDR1 and CDR2: SQVTM, ANQGSEA. The CDR3 protein is CSVEGSYRGRNEQYF. In DNA, the CDR3 is TGCAGCGTTGAAGGTTCCTACAGGGGGCGTAACGAGCAGTACTTC.

The rearrangement links TRBV6-1 to TRBJ2-7; D is uncertain. The germline V gene has CDR1 MNHNS and CDR2 SASEGT. With 1 base removed from V and 1 base from J, the gap between germline ends came to 5 bases. The CDR3 has 13 residues. CDR3 sequence: CASSEVRSYEQYF. CDR3 sequence (DNA): TGTGCCAGCAGTGAAGTGAGGTCCTACGAGCAGTACTTC.

The chain is built from TRBV6-1 and TRBJ1-6; D unclear. The CDR3 has 12 residues. Germline CDR1 and CDR2: MNHNS and SASEGT. The V and J ends lost 7 bases and 8 bases respectively, with 9 bases between them. The CDR3 DNA sequence: TGTGCCAGCAATGAGGAGGATTCACCCCTCCACTTT. Its protein is CASNEEDSPLHF.

This clone is a singleton in its sample. The V call is TRBV19, the J call TRBJ2-5; D remains ambiguous. Germline CDR1 LNHDA, CDR2 SQIVND (reference sequence). This CDR3 is 16 amino acids long. Trimming removed 0 bases at V and 4 bases at J, with 15 bases between. DNA of the CDR3: TGTGCCAGTAGTATAGATCGGGCAACAATGCCAGAGACCCAGTACTTC. Protein: CASSIDRATMPETQYF.

CDR3 sequence: CASSVDTPNEKLFF. The CDR3 nucleotides are TGTGCCAGCAGTGTAGACACGCCCAATGAAAAACTGTTTTTT. The chain combines TRBV2 with TRBJ1-4; no firm D call. V lost 4 bases and J 5 bases, leaving 11 bases between the germline ends. The CDR3 contains 14 residues. Germline V gene data show CDR1 as SNHLY and CDR2 as FYNNEI. Combining the CDR3 with reference TRBV2 and TRBJ1-4 gives the whole variable domain EPEVTQTPSHQVTQMGQEVILRCVPISNHLYFYWYRQILGQKVEFLVSFYNNEISEKSEIFDDQFSVERPDGSNFTLKIRSTKLEDSAMYFCASSVDTPNEKLFFGSGTQLSVL.

The chain carries TRBV14 and TRBJ2-7; unclear D gene. The CDR3 is 14 amino acids. Germline V gene data show CDR1 as SGHDN and CDR2 as FVKESK. Trimming left V 4 bases short and J 2 bases short, with 12 bases between. In DNA form, the CDR3 reads TGTGCCAGCAGCCCGGATAGGGTTCCCTACGAGCAGTACTTC. Amino acids: CASSPDRVPYEQYF.

The V and J genes are TRBV7-3 and TRBJ2-1; D gene ambiguous. Trimming shortened V by 3 bases and J by 0 bases, and 9 bases separated the two germline ends. The CDR3 runs to 15 residues. Germline loops: CDR1 SGHTA, CDR2 FQGTGA. The CDR3 coding sequence is TGTGCCAGCAGCTTGGGGAAAAGCTCCTACAATGAGCAGTTCTTC. Its protein product is CASSLGKSSYNEQFF.

The chain has TRBV10-3 and TRBJ1-4; D is unclear. The CDR3 totals 12 residues. The V gene's germline CDR1 is ENHRY and CDR2 SYGVKD. The V end lost 6 bases, the J end lost 8 bases, and 10 bases lay between the germline ends. The CDR3 reads CAIRGIWEKLFF. CDR3 DNA sequence: TGTGCCATCAGAGGGATCTGGGAAAAACTGTTTTTT.

The chain has TRBV18 and TRBJ2-1; D unresolved. The CDR3 runs to 15 residues. V lost 3 bases, J lost 0 bases, and 9 bases lay in between. CDR1 and CDR2 (germline): KGHSH, LQKENI. The CDR3 spells CASSPPYSSYNEQFF. The CDR3 nucleotides are TGTGCCAGCTCACCCCCCTACAGCTCCTACAATGAGCAGTTCTTC.

V gene TRBV5-1 combines with J gene TRBJ2-7; D possibly corresponds to TRBD1 (6 bases). This CDR3 contains 16 residues. The V end was cut by 3 bases, the J end by 1 base, with 17 bases between. The germline CDR1 and CDR2 sequences are SGHRS and YFSETQ. The CDR3 protein is CASSSLGVDSSYEQYF. For the CDR3, the DNA is TGCGCCAGCAGCTCACTGGGGGTGGACAGTTCCTACGAGCAGTACTTC.

As DNA, the CDR3 is TGTGCCAGCAGTTTAACTTTGGGCCCCACTGAAGCTTTCTTT. This gives the protein CASSLTLGPTEAFF. V gene TRBV28 combines with J gene TRBJ1-1; no firm D call. In germline, CDR1 is MDHEN, CDR2 SYDVKM. This CDR3 has 14 residues. V lost 2 bases and J lost 4, with 11 bases in between. Together with reference TRBV28 and TRBJ1-1, the CDR3 gives the full variable domain: DVKVTQSSRYLVKRTGEKVFLECVQDMDHENMFWYRQDPGLGLRLIYFSYDVKMKEKGDIPEGYSVSREKKERFSLILESASTNQTSMYLCASSLTLGPTEAFFGQGTRLTVV.

V and J are TRBV7-8 and TRBJ2-7; 10 bases agree with TRBD1. There are 12 residues in the CDR3. CDR1 is SGHVS and CDR2 is FQNEAQ in the germline V gene. Trimming cost V 8 bases and J 3 bases; bases outside gene matches: 1. The CDR3 DNA reads TGTGCCAGCGGGACAGGGGTCTACGAGCAGTACTTC. It translates to CASGTGVYEQYF.

The chain has TRBV6-6 and TRBJ2-3, with a tentative D call TRBD1 (7 bases). This CDR3 is built from 14 residues. The V gene's germline CDR1 is MNHNY and CDR2 SVGAGI (reference sequence). V gave up 5 bases and J gave up 1 base, with 10 bases separating them. As DNA, the CDR3 is TGTGCCAGCAGTCAGGGGGGTGGCACAGATACGCAGTATTTT. Its translation is CASSQGGGTDTQYF.

The J gene is TRBJ2-1, the V gene TRBV27; the D is unclear. The V end lost 5 bases, the J end lost 7 bases, and 12 bases lay between the germline ends. Looked up from germline, CDR1 is MNHEY and CDR2 is SMNVEV (reference sequence). The CDR3 runs to 13 residues. The CDR3 nucleotides are TGTGCCAGCAGTCCGTCCCCTTGGAATGAGCAGTTCTTC. Amino acids: CASSPSPWNEQFF.

CDR3 loop: CATSVLEETQYF. CDR3 DNA sequence: TGTGCCACCAGCGTCCTGGAAGAGACCCAGTACTTC. The chain recombines TRBV15 with TRBJ2-5; D is unresolved. Deletions cut 5 bases from V and 3 bases from J, with 7 bases between. The germline gives CDR1 LNHNV, CDR2 YYDKDF (reference sequence). This CDR3 comprises 12 residues.

The CDR3 protein is CASSHRQGSHQPQHF. The CDR3 nucleotides are TGTGCCAGCAGCCACCGACAGGGATCTCATCAGCCCCAGCATTTT. V and J are TRBV27 and TRBJ1-5, with 7 bases aligning to TRBD1. CDR1 and CDR2 from the germline V gene are MNHEY and SMNVEV (reference sequence). Trimming cost V 6 bases and J 5 bases; bases outside gene matches: 10. This CDR3 region has 15 residues.

The chain uses TRBV5-4 and TRBJ2-7; 9 nucleotides match TRBD2. CDR1 is SGHNT, CDR2 YYREEE, per germline (reference sequence). The CDR3 loop spans 14 amino acids. Unmatched junction bases numbered 8, after V lost 4 bases and J lost 6 bases. The CDR3 spells CASSPTGLALEQYF. The CDR3 DNA reads as TGTGCCAGCAGCCCAACGGGACTAGCTCTCGAGCAGTACTTC. Looking up the rest from reference TRBV5-4 and TRBJ2-7 gives the full variable domain: ETGVTQSPTHLIKTRGQQVTLRCSSQSGHNTVSWYQQALGQGPQFIFQYYREEENGRGNFPPRFSGLQFPNYSSELNVNALELDDSALYLCASSPTGLALEQYFGPGTRLTVT.

This clone has only one observation. The J gene is TRBJ2-5, the V gene TRBV5-1; D not resolved. This CDR3 is built from 14 residues. V was pared by 3 bases and J by 5 bases, with 14 bases between. The germline V gene encodes CDR1 SGHRS and CDR2 YFSETQ. CDR3 sequence: CASSYRTSRETQYF. Written as DNA, the CDR3 is TGCGCCAGCAGCTATCGAACGTCCCGGGAGACCCAGTACTTC.

The chain is built from TRBV13 and TRBJ2-7; a possible D gene is TRBD1 (5 bases). CDR3 size: 14 residues. Trimming left V 5 bases short and J 5 bases short, with 16 bases between. Germline CDR1 is PRHDT and CDR2 is FYEKMQ (reference sequence). The CDR3 DNA is TGTGCCAGCAGCCAAGGGGCCTTTTTACACGAGCAGTACTTC. It is translated as CASSQGAFLHEQYF.

This clone was seen a handful of times. The sample holds other DNA sequences that translate to the same CDR3. V gene TRBV4-1 combines with J gene TRBJ2-5, with TRBD1 matching over 10 bases. The CDR3 has 13 amino acids. The ends lost 4 bases at V and 5 bases at J; junction bases unmatched: 1. Looked up from germline, CDR1 is MGHRA and CDR2 is YSYEKL. DNA for the CDR3: TGCGCCAGCAGCCCGACAGGGGGCGAGACCCAGTACTTC. As protein: CASSPTGGETQYF.

This chain joins TRBV5-7 and TRBJ2-7; 7 bases match TRBD1. TRBV5-7 is given ORF status, its function remaining uncertain. V dropped 7 bases and J dropped 2; count of bases not matched to a gene: 9. There are 14 residues in the CDR3. In DNA form, the CDR3 reads TGTGCCAGCTTCTCAGTAGGACAGGCCTACGAGCAGTACTTC. Protein sequence: CASFSVGQAYEQYF.

The V gene is TRBV7-9, the J gene TRBJ2-3, with 10 bases aligning to TRBD2. Germline lookup yields CDR1 SEHNR and CDR2 FQNEAQ (reference sequence). The CDR3 is 16 residues long. J gave up 4 bases and V 4 bases, and 8 bases lay outside the gene matches. The CDR3 nucleotides read TGTGCCAGCAGCTCCAGAGCGGGAGGGCCCGCAGATACGCAGTATTTT. Translating it yields CASSSRAGGPADTQYF.